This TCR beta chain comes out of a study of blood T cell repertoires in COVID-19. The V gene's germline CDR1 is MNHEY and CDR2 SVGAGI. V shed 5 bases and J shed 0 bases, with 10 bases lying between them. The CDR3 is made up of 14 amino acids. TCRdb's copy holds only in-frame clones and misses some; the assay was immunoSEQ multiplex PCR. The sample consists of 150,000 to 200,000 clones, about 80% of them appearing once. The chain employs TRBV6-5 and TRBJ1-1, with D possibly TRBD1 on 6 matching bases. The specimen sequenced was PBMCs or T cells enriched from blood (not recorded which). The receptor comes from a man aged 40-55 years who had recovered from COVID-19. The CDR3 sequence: CASSLRGMNTEAFF. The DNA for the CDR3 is TGTGCCAGCAGTCTCAGGGGAATGAACACTGAAGCTTTCTTT.